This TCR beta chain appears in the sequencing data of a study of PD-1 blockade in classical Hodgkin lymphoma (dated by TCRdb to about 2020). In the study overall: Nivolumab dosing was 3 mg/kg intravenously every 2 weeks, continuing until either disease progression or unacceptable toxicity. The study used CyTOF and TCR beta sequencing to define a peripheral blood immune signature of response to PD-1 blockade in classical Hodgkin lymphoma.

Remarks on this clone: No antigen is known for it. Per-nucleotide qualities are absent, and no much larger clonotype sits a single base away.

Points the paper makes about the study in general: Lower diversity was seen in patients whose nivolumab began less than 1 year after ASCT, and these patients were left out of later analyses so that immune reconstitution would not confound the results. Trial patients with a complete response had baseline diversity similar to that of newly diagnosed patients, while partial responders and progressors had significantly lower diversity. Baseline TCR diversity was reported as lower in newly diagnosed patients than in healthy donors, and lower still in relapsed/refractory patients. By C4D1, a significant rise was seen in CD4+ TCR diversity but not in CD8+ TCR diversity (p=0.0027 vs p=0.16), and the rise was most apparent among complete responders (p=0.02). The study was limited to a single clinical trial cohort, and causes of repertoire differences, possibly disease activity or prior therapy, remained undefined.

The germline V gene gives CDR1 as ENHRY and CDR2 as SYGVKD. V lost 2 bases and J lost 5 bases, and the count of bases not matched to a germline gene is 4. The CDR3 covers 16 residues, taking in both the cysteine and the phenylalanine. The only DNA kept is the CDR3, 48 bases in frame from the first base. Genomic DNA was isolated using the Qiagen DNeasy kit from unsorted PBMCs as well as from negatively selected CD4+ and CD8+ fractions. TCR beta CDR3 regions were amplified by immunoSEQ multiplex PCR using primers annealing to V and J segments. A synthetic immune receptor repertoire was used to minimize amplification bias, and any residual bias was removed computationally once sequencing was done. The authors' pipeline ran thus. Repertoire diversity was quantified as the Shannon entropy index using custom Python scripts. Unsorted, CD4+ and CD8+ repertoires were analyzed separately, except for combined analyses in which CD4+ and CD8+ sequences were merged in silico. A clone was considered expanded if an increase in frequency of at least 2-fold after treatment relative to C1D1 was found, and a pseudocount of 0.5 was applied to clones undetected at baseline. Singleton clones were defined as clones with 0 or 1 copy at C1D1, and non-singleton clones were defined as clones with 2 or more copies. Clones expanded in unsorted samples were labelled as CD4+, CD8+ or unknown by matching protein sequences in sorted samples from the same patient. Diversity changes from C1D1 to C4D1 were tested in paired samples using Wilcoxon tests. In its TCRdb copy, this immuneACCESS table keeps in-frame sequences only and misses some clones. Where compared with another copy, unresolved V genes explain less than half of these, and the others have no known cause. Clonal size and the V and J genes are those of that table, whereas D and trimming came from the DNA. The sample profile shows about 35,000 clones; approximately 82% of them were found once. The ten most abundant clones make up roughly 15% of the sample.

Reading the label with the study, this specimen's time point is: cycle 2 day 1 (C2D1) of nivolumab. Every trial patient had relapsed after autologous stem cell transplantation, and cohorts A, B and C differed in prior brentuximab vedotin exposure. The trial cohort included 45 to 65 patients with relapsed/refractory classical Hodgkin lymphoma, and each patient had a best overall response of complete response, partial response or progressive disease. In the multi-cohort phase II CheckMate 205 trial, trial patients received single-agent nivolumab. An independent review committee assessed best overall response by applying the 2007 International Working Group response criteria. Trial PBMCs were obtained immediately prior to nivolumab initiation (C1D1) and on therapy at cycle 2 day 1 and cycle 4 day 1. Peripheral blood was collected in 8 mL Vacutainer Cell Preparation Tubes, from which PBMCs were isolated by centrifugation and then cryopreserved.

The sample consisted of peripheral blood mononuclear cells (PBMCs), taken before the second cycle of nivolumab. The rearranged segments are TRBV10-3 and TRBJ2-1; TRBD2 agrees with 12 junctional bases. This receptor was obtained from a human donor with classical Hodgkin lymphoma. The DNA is TGTGCCATCAGTGAGCCCCTAGCGGGGGGGGACAATGAGCAGTTCTTC. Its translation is CAISEPLAGGDNEQFF.